This TCR beta chain emerged from a study of blood T cell repertoires in COVID-19. The overall study: Samples representing acute and convalescent COVID-19 were sourced from the United States, Italy and Spain.

The V end lost 2 bases, the J end lost 0 bases, and 8 bases lay between the germline ends. The CDR3 is 14 amino acids. Germline V gene lookup returns CDR1 MNHEY and CDR2 SVGAGI. Sequencing used immunoSEQ multiplex PCR; TCRdb keeps in-frame clones, though not all of them. The data contain 150,000 to 200,000 clones, approximately 90% of them singletons. This chain connects TRBV6-5 to TRBJ2-7, with no clear D. Sequencing input: peripheral blood. The source of this sequence is a human donor in a cohort sampled during active COVID-19. The CDR3 nucleotides are TGTGCCAGCAGTTACCAAAGCAACTCCTACGAGCAGTACTTC. Translation: CASSYQSNSYEQYF.